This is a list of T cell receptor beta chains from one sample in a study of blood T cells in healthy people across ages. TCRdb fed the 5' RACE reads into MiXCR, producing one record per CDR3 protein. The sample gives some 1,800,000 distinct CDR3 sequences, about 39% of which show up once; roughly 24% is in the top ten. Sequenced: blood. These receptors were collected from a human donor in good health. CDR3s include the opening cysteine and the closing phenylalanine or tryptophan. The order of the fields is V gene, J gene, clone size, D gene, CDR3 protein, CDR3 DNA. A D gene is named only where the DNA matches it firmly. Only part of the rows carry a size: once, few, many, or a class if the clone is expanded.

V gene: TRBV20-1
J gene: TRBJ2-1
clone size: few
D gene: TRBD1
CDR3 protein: CSARDWGTGPYSYNEQFF
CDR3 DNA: TGCAGTGCTAGAGATTGGGGGACAGGACCTTACTCCTACAATGAGCAGTTCTTC

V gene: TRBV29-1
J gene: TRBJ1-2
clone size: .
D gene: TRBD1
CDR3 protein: CSATTGKGYTF
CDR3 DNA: TGCAGCGCCACGACAGGGAAAGGCTACACCTTC

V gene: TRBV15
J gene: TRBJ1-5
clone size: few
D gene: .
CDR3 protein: CATSTRSFSNQPQHF
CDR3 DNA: TGTGCCACCAGTACCCGGAGTTTTAGCAATCAGCCCCAGCATTTT

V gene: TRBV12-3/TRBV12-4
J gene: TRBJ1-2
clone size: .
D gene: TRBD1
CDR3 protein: CASSQTRDRVDGYTF
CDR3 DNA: TGTGCCAGCAGCCAAACTCGGGACAGGGTAGATGGCTACACCTTC

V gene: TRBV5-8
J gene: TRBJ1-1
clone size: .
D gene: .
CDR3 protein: CATPIWGGTEAFF
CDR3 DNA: TGTGCCACCCCCATATGGGGGGGGACTGAAGCTTTCTTT

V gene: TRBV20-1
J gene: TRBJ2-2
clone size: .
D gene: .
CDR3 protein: CSARIGGPHTGELFF
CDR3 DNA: TGCAGTGCTAGAATCGGGGGGCCCCACACCGGGGAGCTGTTTTTT

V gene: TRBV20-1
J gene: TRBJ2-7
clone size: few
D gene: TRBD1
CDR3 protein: CSATGTADPYEQYF
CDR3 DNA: TGCAGTGCTACCGGGACAGCGGATCCCTACGAGCAGTACTTC

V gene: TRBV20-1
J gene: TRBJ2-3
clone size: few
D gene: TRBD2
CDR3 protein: CSARLGGGVQDTQYF
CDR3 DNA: TGCAGTGCTAGGCTCGGCGGGGGGGTCCAAGATACGCAGTATTTT

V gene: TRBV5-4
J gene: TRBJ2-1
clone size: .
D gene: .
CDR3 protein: CASSPVTQIRPRNEQFF
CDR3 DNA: TGTGCCAGCAGCCCCGTTACACAGATCCGTCCAAGGAATGAGCAGTTCTTC

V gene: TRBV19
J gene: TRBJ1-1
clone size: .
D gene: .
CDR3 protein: CASSRRDGLRDTEAFF
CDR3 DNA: TGTGCCAGTAGTAGGAGGGACGGCTTGAGGGACACTGAAGCTTTCTTT

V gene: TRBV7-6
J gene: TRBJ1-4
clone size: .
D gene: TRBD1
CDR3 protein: CASSSQGAYEKLFF
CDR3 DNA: TGTGCCAGCAGCTCACAGGGGGCATATGAAAAACTGTTTTTT

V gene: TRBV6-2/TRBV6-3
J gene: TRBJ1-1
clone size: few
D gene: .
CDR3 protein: CASSAPEGVTEAFF
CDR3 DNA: TGTGCCAGCAGTGCCCCGGAGGGGGTCACTGAAGCTTTCTTT

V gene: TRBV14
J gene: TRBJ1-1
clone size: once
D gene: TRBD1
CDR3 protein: CASSPGQTTMNTEAFF
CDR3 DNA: TGTGCCAGCAGCCCGGGACAGACCACCATGAACACTGAAGCTTTCTTT

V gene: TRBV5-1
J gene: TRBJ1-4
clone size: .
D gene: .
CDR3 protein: CASSLEPVLATNEKLFF
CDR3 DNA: TGCGCCAGCAGCTTGGAGCCCGTTCTTGCAACTAATGAAAAACTGTTTTTT

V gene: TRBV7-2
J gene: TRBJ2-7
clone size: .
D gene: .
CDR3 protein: CASSSNSGSYEQYF
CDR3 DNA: TGTGCCAGCAGCTCCAACAGCGGATCCTACGAGCAGTACTTC

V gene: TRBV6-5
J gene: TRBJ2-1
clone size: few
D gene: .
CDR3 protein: CASSYGQGAYNEQFF
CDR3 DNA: TGTGCCAGCAGTTACGGGCAGGGAGCATACAATGAGCAGTTCTTC

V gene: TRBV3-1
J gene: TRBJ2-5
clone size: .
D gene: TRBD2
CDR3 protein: CASNHTSGGAVRETQYF
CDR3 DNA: TGTGCCAGCAACCACACTAGCGGGGGGGCAGTGCGAGAGACCCAGTACTTC

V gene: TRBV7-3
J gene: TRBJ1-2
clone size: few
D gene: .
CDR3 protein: CASSYGGQPDSYTF
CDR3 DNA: TGTGCCAGCTCCTACGGGGGGCAGCCGGACTCCTACACCTTC

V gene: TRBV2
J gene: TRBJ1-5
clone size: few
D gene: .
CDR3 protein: CASSLQGPYQPQHF
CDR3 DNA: TGTGCCAGCAGCCTCCAGGGGCCCTATCAGCCCCAGCATTTT

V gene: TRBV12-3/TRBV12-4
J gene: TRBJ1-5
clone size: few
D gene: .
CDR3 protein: CASSLGDQNQPQHF
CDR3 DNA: TGTGCCAGCAGTTTAGGGGACCAAAATCAGCCCCAGCATTTT

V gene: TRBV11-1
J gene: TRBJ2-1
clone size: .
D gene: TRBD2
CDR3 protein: CASSLAAGGLNEQFF
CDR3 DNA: TGTGCCAGCAGCTTAGCGGCGGGGGGATTGAATGAGCAGTTCTTC

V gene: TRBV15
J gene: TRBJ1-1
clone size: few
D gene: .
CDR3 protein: CATSRTGSPEAFF
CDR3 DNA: TGTGCCACCAGCAGAACAGGCTCCCCTGAAGCTTTCTTT

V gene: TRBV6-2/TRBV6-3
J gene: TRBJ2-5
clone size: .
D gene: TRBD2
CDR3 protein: CASRPGLAMGPETQYF
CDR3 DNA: TGTGCCAGCAGGCCTGGACTAGCGATGGGGCCAGAGACCCAGTACTTC

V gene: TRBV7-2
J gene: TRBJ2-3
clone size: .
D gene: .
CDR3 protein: CASSLGWSGLRTDTQYF
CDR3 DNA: TGTGCCAGCAGCTTAGGGTGGAGCGGACTACGCACAGATACGCAGTATTTT

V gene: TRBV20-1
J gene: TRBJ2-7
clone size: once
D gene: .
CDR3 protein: CSAREETRGPLHEQYF
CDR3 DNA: TGCAGTGCTAGAGAGGAGACGAGGGGCCCACTCCACGAGCAGTACTTC

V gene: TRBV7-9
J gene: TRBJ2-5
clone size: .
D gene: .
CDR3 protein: CASSLWRRDPRQETQYF
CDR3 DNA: TGTGCCAGCAGCTTATGGCGCAGGGACCCTCGACAAGAGACCCAGTACTTC

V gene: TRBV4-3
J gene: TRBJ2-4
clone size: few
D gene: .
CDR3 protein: CASSQDLLQGAAKNIQYF
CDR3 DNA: TGCGCCAGCAGCCAAGATCTTTTACAGGGCGCCGCCAAAAACATTCAGTACTTC

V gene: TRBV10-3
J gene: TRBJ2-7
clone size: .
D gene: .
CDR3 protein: CAIRLAGSSYEQYF
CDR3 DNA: TGTGCCATCCGACTGGCGGGTAGCTCCTACGAGCAGTACTTC

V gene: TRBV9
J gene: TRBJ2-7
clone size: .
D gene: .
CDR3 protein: CASSAGPSSYEQYF
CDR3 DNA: TGTGCCAGCAGCGCAGGGCCCAGCTCCTACGAGCAGTACTTC

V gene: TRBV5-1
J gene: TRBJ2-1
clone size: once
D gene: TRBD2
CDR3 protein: CASSSTSVDYSEQFF
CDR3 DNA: TGCGCCAGCAGCAGCACTAGCGTAGACTACAGTGAGCAGTTCTTC

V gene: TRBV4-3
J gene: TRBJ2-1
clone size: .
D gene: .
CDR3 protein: CASSQATSANEQFF
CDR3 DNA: TGCGCCAGCAGCCAGGCTACGAGCGCCAATGAGCAGTTCTTC

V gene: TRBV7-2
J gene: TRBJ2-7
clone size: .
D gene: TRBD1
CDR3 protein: CASSLRDRVGEQYF
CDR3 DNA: TGTGCCAGCAGCTTACGGGACAGGGTTGGCGAGCAGTACTTC

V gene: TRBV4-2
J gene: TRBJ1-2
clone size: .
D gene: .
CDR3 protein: CASSQDRGDIYGYTF
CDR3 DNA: TGTGCCAGCAGCCAAGATCGAGGGGATATCTATGGCTACACCTTC

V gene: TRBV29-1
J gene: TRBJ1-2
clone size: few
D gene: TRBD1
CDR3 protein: CGVGDERQGGYTF
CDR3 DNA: TGCGGCGTTGGAGATGAGAGACAGGGAGGCTACACCTTC

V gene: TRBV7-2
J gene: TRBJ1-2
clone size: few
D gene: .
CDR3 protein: CASSSAISNYGYTF
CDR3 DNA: TGTGCCAGCAGCTCTGCCATATCCAACTATGGCTACACCTTC

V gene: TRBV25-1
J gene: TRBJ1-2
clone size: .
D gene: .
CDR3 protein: CASSEWGDNYGYTF
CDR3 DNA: TGTGCCAGCAGTGAATGGGGGGATAACTATGGCTACACCTTC

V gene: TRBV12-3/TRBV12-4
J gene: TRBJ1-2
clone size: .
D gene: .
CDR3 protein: CASTKSESRVTAYLAGYGYTF
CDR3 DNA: TGTGCCAGCACCAAATCAGAAAGTAGGGTCACAGCATATCTGGCTGGATATGGCTACACCTTC

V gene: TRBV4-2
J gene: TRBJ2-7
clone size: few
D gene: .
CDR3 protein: CASSQVEAGSPYEQYF
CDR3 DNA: TGTGCCAGCAGCCAAGTCGAGGCAGGCTCCCCCTACGAGCAGTACTTC

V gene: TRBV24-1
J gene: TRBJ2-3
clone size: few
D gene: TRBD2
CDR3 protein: CATTGGGARDTQYF
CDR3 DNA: TGTGCCACCACTGGCGGGGGGGCTAGGGATACGCAGTATTTT

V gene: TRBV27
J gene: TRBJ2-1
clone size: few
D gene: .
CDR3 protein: CASKGGVDHNEQFF
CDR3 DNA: TGTGCCAGCAAGGGGGGGGTGGACCACAATGAGCAGTTCTTC

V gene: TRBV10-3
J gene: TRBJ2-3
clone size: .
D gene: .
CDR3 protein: CAISVDETDTQYF
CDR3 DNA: TGTGCCATCAGTGTGGATGAGACAGATACGCAGTATTTT

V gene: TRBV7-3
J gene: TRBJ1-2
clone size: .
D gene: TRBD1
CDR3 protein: CASSNRQGGGYTF
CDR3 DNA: TGTGCCAGCAGCAACAGACAGGGGGGTGGCTACACCTTC

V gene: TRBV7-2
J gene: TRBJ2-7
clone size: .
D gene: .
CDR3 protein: CASSLGRQYEQYF
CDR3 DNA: TGTGCCAGCAGCTTGGGACGGCAGTACGAGCAGTACTTC

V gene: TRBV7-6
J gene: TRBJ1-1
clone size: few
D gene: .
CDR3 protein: CASSLNHGAAEAFF
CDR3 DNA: TGTGCCAGCAGCTTAAACCATGGGGCGGCTGAAGCTTTCTTT

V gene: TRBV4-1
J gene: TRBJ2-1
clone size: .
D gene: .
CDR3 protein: CASSQEGAGEETQFF
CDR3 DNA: TGCGCCAGCAGCCAAGAAGGCGCAGGGGAAGAGACCCAGTTCTTC

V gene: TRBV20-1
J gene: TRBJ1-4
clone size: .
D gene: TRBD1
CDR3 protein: CSAGQPGGEKLFF
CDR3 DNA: TGCAGTGCGGGACAGCCCGGCGGTGAAAAACTGTTTTTT

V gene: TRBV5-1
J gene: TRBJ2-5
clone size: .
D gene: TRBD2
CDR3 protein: CASSLDGASGGETQYF
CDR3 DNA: TGCGCCAGCAGCTTGGATGGGGCTAGCGGGGGGGAGACCCAGTACTTC

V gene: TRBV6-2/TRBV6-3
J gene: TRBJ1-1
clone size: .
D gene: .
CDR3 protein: CASSPPVENTEAFF
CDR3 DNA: TGTGCCAGCAGCCCCCCAGTGGAGAACACTGAAGCTTTCTTT

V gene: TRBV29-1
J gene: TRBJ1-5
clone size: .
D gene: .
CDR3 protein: CSAADSSGDSNQPQHF
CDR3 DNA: TGCAGCGCCGCGGACAGCTCGGGGGATAGCAATCAGCCCCAGCATTTT

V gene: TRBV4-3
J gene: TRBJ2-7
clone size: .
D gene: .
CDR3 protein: CASSQDPTGYEQYF
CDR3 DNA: TGCGCCAGCAGCCAAGACCCGACAGGATACGAGCAGTACTTC

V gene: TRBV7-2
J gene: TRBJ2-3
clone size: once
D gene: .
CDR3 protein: CASSIDLPGPSTDTQYF
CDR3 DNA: TGTGCCAGCAGCATAGACCTCCCGGGACCTAGCACAGATACGCAGTATTTT

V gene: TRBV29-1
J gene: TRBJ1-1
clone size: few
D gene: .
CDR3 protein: CSVESVGLPTEAFF
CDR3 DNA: TGCAGCGTTGAATCGGTTGGGCTTCCCACTGAAGCTTTCTTT

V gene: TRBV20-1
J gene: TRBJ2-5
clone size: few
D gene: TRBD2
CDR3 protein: CSARDRLLAGVETQYF
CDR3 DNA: TGCAGTGCTAGAGACCGTTTACTAGCGGGGGTGGAGACCCAGTACTTC

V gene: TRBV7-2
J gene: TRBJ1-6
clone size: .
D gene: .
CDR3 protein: CASNISGENSPLHF
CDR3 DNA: TGTGCCAGCAACATCAGCGGCGAGAATTCACCCCTCCACTTT

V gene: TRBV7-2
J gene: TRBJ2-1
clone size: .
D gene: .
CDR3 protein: CASSSQREETQFF
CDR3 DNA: TGTGCCAGCAGCAGTCAGAGGGAAGAGACCCAGTTCTTC

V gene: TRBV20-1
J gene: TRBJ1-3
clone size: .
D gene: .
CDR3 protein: CSARPPGAGNTIYF
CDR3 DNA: TGCAGTGCTAGACCTCCAGGGGCTGGAAACACCATATATTTT

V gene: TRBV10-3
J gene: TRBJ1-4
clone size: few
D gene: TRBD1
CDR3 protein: CAISPGTGDEKLFF
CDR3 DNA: TGTGCCATCAGTCCGGGGACAGGAGATGAAAAACTGTTTTTT

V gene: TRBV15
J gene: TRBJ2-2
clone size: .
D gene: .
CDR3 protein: CATQGMGGNTGELFF
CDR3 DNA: TGTGCCACCCAAGGGATGGGCGGTAACACCGGGGAGCTGTTTTTT

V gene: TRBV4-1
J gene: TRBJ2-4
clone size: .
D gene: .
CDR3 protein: CASSQEGWPEVQYF
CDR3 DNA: TGCGCCAGCAGCCAAGAAGGGTGGCCGGAGGTTCAGTACTTC